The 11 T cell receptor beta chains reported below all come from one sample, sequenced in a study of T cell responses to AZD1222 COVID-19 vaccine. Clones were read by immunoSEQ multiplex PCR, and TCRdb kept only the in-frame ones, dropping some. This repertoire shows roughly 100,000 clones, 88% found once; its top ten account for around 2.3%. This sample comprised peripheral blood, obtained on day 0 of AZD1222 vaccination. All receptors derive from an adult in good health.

The CDR3, as DNA: TGTGCCAGTAGTATAGTTACAGGGCTTAACTATGGCTACACCTTC. As protein: CASSIVTGLNYGYTF. The chain couples TRBV19 to TRBJ1-2; weak D call: TRBD1 (6 bases). This CDR3 has 15 amino acids. V was shortened by 1 base and J by 1 base, with 10 bases between the two germline ends. In germline, CDR1 is LNHDA, CDR2 SQIVND (reference sequence).

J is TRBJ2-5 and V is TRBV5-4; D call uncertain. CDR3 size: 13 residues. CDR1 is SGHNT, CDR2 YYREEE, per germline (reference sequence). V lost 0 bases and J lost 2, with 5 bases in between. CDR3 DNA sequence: TGTGCCAGCAGCTTGGACAGACAAGAGACCCAGTACTTC. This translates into CASSLDRQETQYF.

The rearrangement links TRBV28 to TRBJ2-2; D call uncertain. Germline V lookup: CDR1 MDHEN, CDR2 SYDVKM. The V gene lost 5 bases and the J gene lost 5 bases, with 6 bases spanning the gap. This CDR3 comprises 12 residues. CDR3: CASSTPTGELFF. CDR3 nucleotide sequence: TGTGCCAGCAGTACTCCAACCGGGGAGCTGTTTTTT.

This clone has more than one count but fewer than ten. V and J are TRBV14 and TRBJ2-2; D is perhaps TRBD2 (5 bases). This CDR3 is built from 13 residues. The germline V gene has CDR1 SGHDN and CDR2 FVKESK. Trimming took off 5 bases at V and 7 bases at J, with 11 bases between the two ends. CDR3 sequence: CASSNEGIGELFF. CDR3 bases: TGTGCCAGCAGCAACGAGGGAATCGGGGAGCTGTTTTTT.

This CDR3 is CASSFQGSTDTQYF. CDR3 DNA sequence: TGCGCCAGCAGCTTCCAGGGTAGCACAGATACGCAGTATTTT. The chain has TRBV5-1 and TRBJ2-3; possibly TRBD1 for D (5 bases). The V and J ends lost 2 bases and 0 bases respectively, with 7 bases between them. The CDR3 sequence is 14 residues long. Per germline, CDR1 SGHRS and CDR2 YFSETQ.

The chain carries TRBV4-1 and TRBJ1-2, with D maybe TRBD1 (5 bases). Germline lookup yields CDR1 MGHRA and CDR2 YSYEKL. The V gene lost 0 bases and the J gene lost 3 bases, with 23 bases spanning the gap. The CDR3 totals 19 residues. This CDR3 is CASSQEYWTSPAVDYGYTF. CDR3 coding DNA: TGCGCCAGCAGCCAAGAGTACTGGACATCCCCCGCAGTGGACTATGGCTACACCTTC.

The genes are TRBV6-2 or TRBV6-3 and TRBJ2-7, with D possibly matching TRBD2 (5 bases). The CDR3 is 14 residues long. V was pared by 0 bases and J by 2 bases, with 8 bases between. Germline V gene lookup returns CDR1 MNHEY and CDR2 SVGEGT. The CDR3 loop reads CASSYSSAPYEQYF. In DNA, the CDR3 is TGTGCCAGCAGTTACTCTAGCGCGCCCTACGAGCAGTACTTC.

The DNA for the CDR3 is TGTGCCAGCAGCCCCATGAGGCTAGCGGGAGTAGATACGCAGTATTTT. Translating it yields CASSPMRLAGVDTQYF. This chain joins TRBV14 and TRBJ2-3; 10 positions match TRBD2. Per the germline V gene, CDR1 is SGHDN and CDR2 is FVKESK. The V segment lost 4 bases and the J segment 5 bases; nucleotides outside the gene matches: 9. This CDR3 has 16 residues.

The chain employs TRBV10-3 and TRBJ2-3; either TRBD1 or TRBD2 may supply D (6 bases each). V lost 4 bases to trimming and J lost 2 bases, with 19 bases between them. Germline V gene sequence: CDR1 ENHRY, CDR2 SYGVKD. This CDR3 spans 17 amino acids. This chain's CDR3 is CAISGRGQLYNTDTQYF. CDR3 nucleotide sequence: TGTGCCATCAGTGGACGGGGGCAACTTTACAACACAGATACGCAGTATTTT.

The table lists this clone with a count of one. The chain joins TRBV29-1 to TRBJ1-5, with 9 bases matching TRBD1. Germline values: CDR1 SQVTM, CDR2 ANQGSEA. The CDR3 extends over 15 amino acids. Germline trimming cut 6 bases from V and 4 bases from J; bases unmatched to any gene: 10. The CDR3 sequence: CSVAVTGGLNQPQHF. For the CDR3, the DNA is TGCAGCGTGGCCGTTACAGGGGGCCTGAATCAGCCCCAGCATTTT.

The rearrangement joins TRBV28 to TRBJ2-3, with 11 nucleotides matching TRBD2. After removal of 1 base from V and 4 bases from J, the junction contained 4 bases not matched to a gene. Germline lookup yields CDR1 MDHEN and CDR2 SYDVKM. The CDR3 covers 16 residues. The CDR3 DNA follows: TGTGCCAGCAGTTTATTAACTAGCGGGAGCCCAGATACGCAGTATTTT. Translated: CASSLLTSGSPDTQYF. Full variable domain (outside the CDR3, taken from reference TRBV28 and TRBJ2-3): DVKVTQSSRYLVKRTGEKVFLECVQDMDHENMFWYRQDPGLGLRLIYFSYDVKMKEKGDIPEGYSVSREKKERFSLILESASTNQTSMYLCASSLLTSGSPDTQYFGPGTRLTVL.